Included here is one T cell receptor (beta chain) sequence, with context. The data were taken from a study of blood T cell repertoires in COVID-19. Study-wide context: From the United States, Italy and Spain came samples of acute and convalescent COVID-19.

CDR3 length: 18 residues. V dropped 0 bases and J dropped 4; count of bases not matched to a gene: 11. CDR1 and CDR2 (germline): LNHNV, YYDKDF (reference sequence). This table comes from immunoSEQ multiplex PCR, and its TCRdb copy is limited to in-frame clones, with some not included. The table records under 200,000 clones, 84% of them present only once. The J gene is TRBJ2-3, the V gene TRBV15; TRBD2 matches at 9 bases. This sequence originates from a man aged 18-30 years with active or convalescent COVID-19. The sequencing sample was made of peripheral blood. CDR3 nucleotide sequence: TGTGCCACCAGCAGAGATTATTCACGATTAGCGGGAGCAGATACGCAGTATTTT. As protein: CATSRDYSRLAGADTQYF.